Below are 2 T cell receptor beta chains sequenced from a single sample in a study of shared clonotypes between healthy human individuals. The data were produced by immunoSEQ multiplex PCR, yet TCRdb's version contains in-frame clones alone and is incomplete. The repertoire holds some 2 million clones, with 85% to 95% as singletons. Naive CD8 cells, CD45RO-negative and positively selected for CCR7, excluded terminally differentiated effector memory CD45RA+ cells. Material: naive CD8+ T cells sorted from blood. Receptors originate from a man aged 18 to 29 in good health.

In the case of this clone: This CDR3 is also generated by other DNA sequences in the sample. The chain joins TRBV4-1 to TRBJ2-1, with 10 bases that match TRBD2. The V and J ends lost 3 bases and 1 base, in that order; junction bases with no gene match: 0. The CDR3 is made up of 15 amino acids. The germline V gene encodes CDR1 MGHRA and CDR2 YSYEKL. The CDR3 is CASSQTSGSYNEQFF. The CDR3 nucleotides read TGCGCCAGCAGCCAGACTAGCGGGTCCTACAATGAGCAGTTCTTC.

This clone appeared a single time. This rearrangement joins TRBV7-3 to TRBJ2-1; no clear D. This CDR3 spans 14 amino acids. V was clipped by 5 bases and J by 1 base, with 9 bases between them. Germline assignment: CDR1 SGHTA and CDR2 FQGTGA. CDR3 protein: CASSMEGSYNEQFF. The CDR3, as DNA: TGTGCCAGCAGCATGGAAGGATCCTACAATGAGCAGTTCTTC.